These 21 T cell receptor beta chains were sequenced from one sample in a study of response to subunit inactivated influenza vaccine. Via MiXCR, TCRdb re-called the RT-PCR reads, giving one row per CDR3 protein. This table has around 580,000 distinct CDR3 sequences, over 9.5% appearing once. This material consisted of PBMCs from blood, taken on the day of vaccination. The receptor source for this set is a man between 45 and 60 years old who received an inactivated influenza vaccine.

This clonotype was counted only a few times. The chain uses TRBV7-2 and TRBJ2-3; TRBD2 aligns across 7 bases. Germline CDR1 SGHTA, CDR2 FQGNSA. J lost 0 bases, V lost 2 bases, and 5 bases had no gene match. This CDR3 is built from 16 residues. In DNA form, the CDR3 reads TGTGCCAGCAGCTTAAACCCCGGGGGGAGCACAGATACGCAGTATTTT. Translating it yields CASSLNPGGSTDTQYF.

This clonotype was seen more than once but under ten times. This rearrangement joins TRBV11-2 to TRBJ2-1, with D possibly being TRBD2 (5 bases). Germline V lookup: CDR1 SGHAT, CDR2 FQNNGV. V lost 5 bases and J 9 bases, leaving 8 bases between the germline ends. This CDR3 comprises 11 residues. The CDR3 region is CASSASFEQFF. The CDR3 nucleotides are TGTGCCAGCAGCGCTAGCTTTGAGCAGTTCTTC.

The chain links TRBV11-1 to TRBJ1-3, with D unresolved. Trimming pared 2 bases from V and 5 bases from J, leaving 22 bases between. The CDR3 loop spans 18 amino acids. Germline loops: CDR1 SGHAT, CDR2 FQDESV (reference sequence). The chain's CDR3 is CASSLRRPGRPLRNTIYF. CDR3 DNA sequence: TGTGCCAGCAGCTTACGGCGACCAGGCCGCCCGTTACGAAACACCATATATTTT.

This clonotype turned up a few times. The chain combines TRBV7-2 with TRBJ1-4; D unclear. The V end lost 4 bases, the J end lost 7 bases, and 16 bases lay between the germline ends. CDR3 length: 15 residues. The germline V gene encodes CDR1 SGHTA and CDR2 FQGNSA. Here the CDR3 reads CASSSRELRGEKLFF. The CDR3 DNA follows: TGTGCCAGCAGCTCGAGGGAACTTAGAGGTGAAAAACTGTTTTTT.

This chain links TRBV7-7 with TRBJ2-2; no definite D call. CDR1 is SSHAT and CDR2 is FNYEAQ in the germline V gene (reference sequence). V was trimmed by 5 bases and J by 5 bases, leaving 12 bases between them. This CDR3 comprises 14 residues. The CDR3 reads CASSNTVGTGELFF. CDR3 DNA: TGTGCCAGCAGCAACACCGTAGGGACCGGGGAGCTGTTTTTT.

This clonotype was counted a few times. The chain couples TRBV28 to TRBJ2-5, with D perhaps TRBD1 or TRBD2 (6 bases each). Germline loops: CDR1 MDHEN, CDR2 SYDVKM. Trimming stripped 10 bases from V and 0 bases from J, with 33 bases between. This CDR3 has 20 residues. Here the CDR3 reads CATIWGAAELPRGYQETQYF. For the CDR3, the DNA is TGTGCCACTATATGGGGGGCCGCGGAGTTACCCCGGGGGTACCAAGAGACCCAGTACTTC.

Only a few counts were recorded for this clonotype. The CDR3 nucleotides read TGTGCCAGCATTCCCGACAGCCTTCCCCCTTACGAGCAGTACTTC. Amino acid sequence: CASIPDSLPPYEQYF. The chain links TRBV2 to TRBJ2-7, with a weak D call TRBD1 (5 bases). The CDR3 totals 15 residues. The V gene's germline CDR1 is SNHLY and CDR2 FYNNEI. V lost 7 bases, J lost 4 bases, and 20 bases lay in between.

A few counts support this clonotype. The chain has TRBV5-4 and TRBJ2-3, with D perhaps being TRBD1 or TRBD2 (5 bases each). Per germline, CDR1 SGHNT and CDR2 YYREEE (reference sequence). This CDR3 comprises 12 residues. Trimming took off 4 bases at V and 6 bases at J, with 9 bases between the two ends. CDR3: CASSDGADTQYF. Here the CDR3 DNA reads TGTGCCAGCAGCGACGGGGCGGATACGCAGTATTTT.

This clonotype was seen repeatedly, ten times or more. The rearrangement joins TRBV7-2 to TRBJ2-3; a possible D gene is TRBD2 (5 bases). Germline V gene sequence: CDR1 SGHTA, CDR2 FQGNSA. V was clipped by 3 bases and J by 6 bases, with 10 bases between them. The CDR3 totals 13 residues. The CDR3: CASSLLRADTQYF. The CDR3 DNA sequence: TGTGCCAGCAGCTTGTTGAGGGCGGATACGCAGTATTTT.

The sample holds a few counts of this clonotype. This chain uses TRBV28 with TRBJ2-1, with 8 bases aligning to TRBD2. After removal of 6 bases from V and 2 bases from J, the junction contained 9 bases not matched to a gene. The CDR3 has 16 amino acids. The germline V gene has CDR1 MDHEN and CDR2 SYDVKM. DNA of the CDR3: TGTGCCAGCAGCCTATCTTTGCGGGGGGCCTACAATGAGCAGTTCTTC. Residues: CASSLSLRGAYNEQFF.

The chain uses TRBV7-2 and TRBJ1-4; D possibly corresponds to TRBD1 (5 bases). Germline values: CDR1 SGHTA, CDR2 FQGNSA. CDR3 size: 14 residues. With 7 bases removed from V and 8 bases from J, the gap between germline ends came to 17 bases. The CDR3 is CASTYRQGGEKLFF. In DNA form, the CDR3 reads TGTGCCAGCACCTACAGGCAGGGAGGGGAAAAACTGTTTTTT.

The chain recombines TRBV7-9 with TRBJ2-3, with unresolved D. Germline loops: CDR1 SEHNR, CDR2 FQNEAQ (reference sequence). The CDR3 sequence is 12 residues long. V gave up 10 bases and J gave up 2 bases, with 10 bases separating them. In DNA form, the CDR3 reads TGTGCCACCTTAACTCTCACAGATACGCAGTATTTT. This codes for CATLTLTDTQYF.

The chain has TRBV20-1 and TRBJ2-3; TRBD2 matches 8 bases. Germline CDR1 is DFQATT and CDR2 is SNEGSKA (reference sequence). This CDR3 has 16 amino acids. The trim removed 5 bases at V and 0 bases at J, leaving 10 bases unmatched. The DNA for the CDR3 is TGCAGTGCTCAAACTGCCGAGCGGGGGAGCACAGATACGCAGTATTTT. It translates to CSAQTAERGSTDTQYF.

The V call is TRBV4-2, the J call TRBJ1-2; 9 bases match TRBD1. Germline assignment: CDR1 LGHNA and CDR2 YNFKEQ. The CDR3 loop spans 15 amino acids. Trimming took 1 base from V and 6 from J; bases not matched to a gene: 6. The CDR3 DNA sequence: TGTGCCAGCAGCCAAGGGGGCTGGACAGGGGATGGCTACACCTTC. It codes for CASSQGGWTGDGYTF.

The chain links TRBV10-3 to TRBJ2-7, with 11 nucleotides matching TRBD2. Unmatched junction bases numbered 7, after V lost 3 bases and J lost 0 bases. Germline V gene data show CDR1 as ENHRY and CDR2 as SYGVKD. The CDR3 consists of 17 residues. The CDR3, as DNA: TGTGCCATCAGTGATTTCAGACTAGCGGGGTCCTCCTACGAGCAGTACTTC. This encodes CAISDFRLAGSSYEQYF.

This clonotype appeared many times. CDR3 nucleotides: TGTGCCAGCAGCTTAGTAGCTAGGTATGAGCAGTTCTTC. Its translation: CASSLVARYEQFF. The chain couples TRBV11-2 to TRBJ2-1; D ambiguous. Looked up from germline, CDR1 is SGHAT and CDR2 is FQNNGV. The CDR3 is made up of 13 amino acids. V was cut by 1 base and J by 8 bases, with 9 bases left in between. Full variable domain (rest looked up from reference TRBV11-2 and TRBJ2-1): EAGVAQSPRYKIIEKRQSVAFWCNPISGHATLYWYQQILGQGPKLLIQFQNNGVVDDSQLPKDRFSAERLKGVDSTLKIQPAKLEDSAVYLCASSLVARYEQFFGPGTRLTVL.

The sample holds a few counts of this clonotype. The chain uses TRBV7-2 and TRBJ2-1; 7 nucleotides agree with TRBD2. The length of the CDR3 is 15 residues. V shed 4 bases and J 6 bases; nucleotides not matched to a gene: 9. CDR1 and CDR2 (germline): SGHTA, FQGNSA. The CDR3 sequence: CASSWMAGEGNEQFF. CDR3 in DNA: TGTGCCAGCAGCTGGATGGCGGGAGAAGGCAATGAGCAGTTCTTC.

The chain has TRBV7-2 and TRBJ2-3, with D possibly matching TRBD2 (5 bases). There are 13 residues in the CDR3. Germline CDR1 and CDR2: SGHTA and FQGNSA. V was clipped by 3 bases and J by 4 bases, with 8 bases between them. CDR3 DNA sequence: TGTGCCAGCAGCTTTGGACTTGCAGATACGCAGTATTTT. Translation gives CASSFGLADTQYF.

This clonotype was counted once. This chain uses TRBV11-2 with TRBJ1-3; the match to TRBD1 covers 7 bases. Germline V gene data show CDR1 as SGHAT and CDR2 as FQNNGV. The V gene end was trimmed by 2 bases and the J gene end by 7 bases; junction bases not matched to a gene: 14. This CDR3 region has 17 residues. As DNA, the CDR3 is TGTGCCAGCAGCTTAATCTTAACAGGGGCAGGGGTCAACACCATATATTTT. Its protein is CASSLILTGAGVNTIYF.

The genes are TRBV20-1 and TRBJ1-2; D not resolved. The V gene's germline CDR1 is DFQATT and CDR2 SNEGSKA (reference sequence). The CDR3 spans 13 residues. Here the CDR3 reads CRLEAAETYGYTF. The CDR3 DNA reads TGCAGGCTTGAGGCAGCCGAAACCTATGGCTACACCTTC.

The chain couples TRBV6-5 to TRBJ2-7; no clear D. V shed 2 bases and J shed 0 bases, with 8 bases lying between them. The CDR3 sequence is 14 residues long. CDR1 is MNHEY and CDR2 is SVGAGI in the germline V gene. CDR3 sequence (DNA): TGTGCCAGCAGTTACGACGGAAGCTCCTACGAGCAGTACTTC. Its translation: CASSYDGSSYEQYF.